This TCR beta chain was obtained from a study of blood T cell repertoires in COVID-19. As for the study in general: Donors in the United States, Italy and Spain gave samples during acute or convalescent COVID-19. T cells, B-cell-depleted T cells, or PBMCs supplied cDNA or gDNA.

The V gene lost 5 bases and the J gene lost 0 bases, with 5 bases spanning the gap. The CDR3 runs to 13 residues. Germline CDR1 KGHSH, CDR2 LQKENI. Repertoires were generated with immunoSEQ multiplex PCR, while TCRdb's copy carries only in-frame clones and drops some. This repertoire shows approximately 150,000 clones, approximately 80% found once; its top ten account for approximately 8.2%. The clonotype was recovered from a woman older than 75 with COVID-19, enrolled during active disease. Sequencing was done on a sample of peripheral blood. The rearrangement links TRBV18 to TRBJ1-3, with D hard to call. In DNA form, the CDR3 reads TGTGCCAGCTCAACTGGCTCTGGAAACACCATATATTTT. Amino acid sequence: CASSTGSGNTIYF.